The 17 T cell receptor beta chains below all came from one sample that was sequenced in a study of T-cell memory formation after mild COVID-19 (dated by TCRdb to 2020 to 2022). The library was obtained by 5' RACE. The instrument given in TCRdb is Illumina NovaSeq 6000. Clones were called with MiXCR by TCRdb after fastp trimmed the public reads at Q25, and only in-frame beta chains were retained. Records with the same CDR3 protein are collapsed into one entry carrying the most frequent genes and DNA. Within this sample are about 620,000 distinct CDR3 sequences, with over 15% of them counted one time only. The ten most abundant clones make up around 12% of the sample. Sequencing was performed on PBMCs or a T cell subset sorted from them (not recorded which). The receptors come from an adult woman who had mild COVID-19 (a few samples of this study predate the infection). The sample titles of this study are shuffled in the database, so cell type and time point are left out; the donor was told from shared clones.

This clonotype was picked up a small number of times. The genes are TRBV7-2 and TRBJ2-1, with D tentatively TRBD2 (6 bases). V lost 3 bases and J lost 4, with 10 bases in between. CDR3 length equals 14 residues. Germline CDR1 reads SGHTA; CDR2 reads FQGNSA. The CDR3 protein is CASSFGSYYNEQFF. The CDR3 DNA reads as TGTGCCAGCAGCTTCGGGAGCTATTACAATGAGCAGTTCTTC.

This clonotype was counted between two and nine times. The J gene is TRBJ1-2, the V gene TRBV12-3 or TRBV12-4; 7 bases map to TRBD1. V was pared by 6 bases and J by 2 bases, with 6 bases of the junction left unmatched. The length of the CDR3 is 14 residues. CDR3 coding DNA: TGTGCCAGCAGACGACAGGGATGGAACTATGGCTACACCTTC. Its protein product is CASRRQGWNYGYTF.

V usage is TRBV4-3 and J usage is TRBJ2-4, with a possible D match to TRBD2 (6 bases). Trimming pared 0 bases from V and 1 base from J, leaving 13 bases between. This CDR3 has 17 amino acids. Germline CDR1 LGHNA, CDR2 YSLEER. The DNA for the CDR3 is TGCGCCAGCAGCCAAGAGGAGGGGCCGAAGGCCAAAAACATTCAGTACTTC. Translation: CASSQEEGPKAKNIQYF.

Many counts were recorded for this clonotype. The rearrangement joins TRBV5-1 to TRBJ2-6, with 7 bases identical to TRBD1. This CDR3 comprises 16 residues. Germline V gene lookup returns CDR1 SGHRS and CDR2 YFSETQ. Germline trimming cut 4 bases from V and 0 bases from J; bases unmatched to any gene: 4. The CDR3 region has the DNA TGCGCCAGCAGCCGGGACAGCGGCTCTGGGGCCAACGTCCTGACTTTC. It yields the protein CASSRDSGSGANVLTF.

CDR3 bases: TGTGCCAGCAGCTATCGCCTCTGGGATACGCAGTTCTTC. Translation: CASSYRLWDTQFF. V and J are TRBV7-2 and TRBJ2-1; no clear D. CDR3 length: 13 residues. The germline V gene encodes CDR1 SGHTA and CDR2 FQGNSA. The ends were cut back, 4 bases at V and 12 bases at J, with 16 bases in the middle. The variable domain in full, completed from reference TRBV7-2 and TRBJ2-1, reads GAGVSQSPSNKVTEKGKDVELRCDPISGHTALYWYRQSLGQGLEFLIYFQGNSAPDKSGLPSDRFSAERTGGSVSTLTIQRTQQEDSAVYLCASSYRLWDTQFFGPGTRLTVL.

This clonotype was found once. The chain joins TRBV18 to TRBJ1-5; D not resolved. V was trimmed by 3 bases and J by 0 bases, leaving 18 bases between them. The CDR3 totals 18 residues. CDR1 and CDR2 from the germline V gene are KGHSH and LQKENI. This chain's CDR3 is CASSPTPSAVYSNQPQHF. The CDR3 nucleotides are TGTGCCAGCTCACCGACGCCGTCGGCAGTATATAGCAATCAGCCCCAGCATTTT.

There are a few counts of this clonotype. As DNA, the CDR3 is TGTGCCAGCTCACCACCGGGACTAGCGGGGAACGAGCAGTACTTC. This encodes CASSPPGLAGNEQYF. The rearrangement uses TRBV18 and TRBJ2-7; TRBD2 matches 13 bases. Trimming removed 0 bases from V and 5 bases from J; junction bases left unmatched: 1. CDR3 size: 15 residues. Per the germline V gene, CDR1 is KGHSH and CDR2 is LQKENI.

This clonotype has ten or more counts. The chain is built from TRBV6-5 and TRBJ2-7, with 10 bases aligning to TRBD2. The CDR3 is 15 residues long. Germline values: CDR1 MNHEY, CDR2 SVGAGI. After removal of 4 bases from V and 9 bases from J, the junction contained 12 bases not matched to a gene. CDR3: CASSFYTGTSDVQYF. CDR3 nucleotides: TGTGCCAGCAGTTTCTACACCGGGACTAGCGATGTGCAGTACTTC.

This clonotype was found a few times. The CDR3 region has the DNA TGTGCCAGCAGTCGACAGGGGGTTTACTCTGGGGCCAACGTCCTGACTTTC. It specifies CASSRQGVYSGANVLTF. The chain uses TRBV12-3 or TRBV12-4 and TRBJ2-6, with 9 bases aligning to TRBD1. CDR3 length: 17 amino acids. V was pared by 5 bases and J by 0 bases, with 5 bases of the junction left unmatched.

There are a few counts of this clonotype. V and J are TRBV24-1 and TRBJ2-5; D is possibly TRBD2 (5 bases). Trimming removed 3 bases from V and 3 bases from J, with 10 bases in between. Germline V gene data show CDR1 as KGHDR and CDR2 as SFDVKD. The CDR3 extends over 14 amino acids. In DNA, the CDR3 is TGTGCCACCAGTGATAGTAGGAGGAAAGAGACCCAGTACTTC. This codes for CATSDSRRKETQYF.

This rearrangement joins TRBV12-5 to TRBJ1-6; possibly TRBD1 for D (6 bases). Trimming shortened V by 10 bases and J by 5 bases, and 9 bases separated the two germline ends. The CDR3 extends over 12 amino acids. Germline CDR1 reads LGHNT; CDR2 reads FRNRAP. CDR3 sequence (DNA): TGTGCTACCACAGGGAATAATTCACCCCTCCACTTT. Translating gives CATTGNNSPLHF.

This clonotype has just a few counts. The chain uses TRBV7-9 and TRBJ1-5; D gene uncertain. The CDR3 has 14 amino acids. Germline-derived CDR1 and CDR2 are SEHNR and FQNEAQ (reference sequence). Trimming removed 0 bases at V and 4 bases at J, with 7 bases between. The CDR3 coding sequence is TGTGCCAGCAGCTTAGCGCACGGAAATCAGCCCCAGCATTTT. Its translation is CASSLAHGNQPQHF.

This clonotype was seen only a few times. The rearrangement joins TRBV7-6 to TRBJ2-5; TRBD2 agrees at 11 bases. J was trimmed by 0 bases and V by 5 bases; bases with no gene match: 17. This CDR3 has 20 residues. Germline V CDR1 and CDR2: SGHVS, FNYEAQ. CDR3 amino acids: CASSPLALTASGGNQETQYF. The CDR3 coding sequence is TGTGCCAGCAGCCCCTTGGCTCTTACAGCTAGCGGGGGGAACCAAGAGACCCAGTACTTC.

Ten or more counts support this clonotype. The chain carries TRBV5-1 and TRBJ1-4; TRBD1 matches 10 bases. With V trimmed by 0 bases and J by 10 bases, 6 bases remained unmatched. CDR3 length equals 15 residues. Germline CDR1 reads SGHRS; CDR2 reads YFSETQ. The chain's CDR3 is CASSLVGTGVGKLFF. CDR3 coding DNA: TGCGCCAGCAGCTTGGTTGGGACAGGGGTTGGAAAACTGTTTTTT.

The CDR3 DNA sequence: TGTGCCACCAGTGATGAAACAGGGGTCTATGGCTACACCTTC. The encoded protein is CATSDETGVYGYTF. The V call is TRBV24-1, the J call TRBJ1-2; TRBD1 agrees at 7 bases. Germline V gene sequence: CDR1 KGHDR, CDR2 SFDVKD. The CDR3 loop spans 14 amino acids. The trim removed 3 bases at V and 4 bases at J, leaving 4 bases unmatched.

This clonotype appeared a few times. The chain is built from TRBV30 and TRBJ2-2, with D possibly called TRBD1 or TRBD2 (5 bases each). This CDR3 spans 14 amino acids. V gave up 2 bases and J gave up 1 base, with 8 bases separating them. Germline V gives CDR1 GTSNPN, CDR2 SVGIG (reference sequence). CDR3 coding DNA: TGTGCCTGGAGTACAGGAGGGAACACCGGGGAGCTGTTTTTT. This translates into CAWSTGGNTGELFF. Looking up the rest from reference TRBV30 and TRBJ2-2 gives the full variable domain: SQTIHQWPATLVQPVGSPLSLECTVEGTSNPNLYWYRQAAGRGLQLLFYSVGIGQISSEVPQNLSASRPQDRQFILSSKKLLLSDSGFYLCAWSTGGNTGELFFGEGSRLTVL.

The CDR3 loop reads CASSPRQPLNTGELFF. As DNA, the CDR3 is TGTGCCAGCTCACCAAGACAGCCATTGAACACCGGGGAGCTGTTTTTT. The gene calls are TRBV18 and TRBJ2-2, with D tentatively TRBD1 (5 bases). Trimming took off 2 bases at V and 1 base at J, with 11 bases between the two ends. CDR3 length equals 16 residues. CDR1 is KGHSH and CDR2 is LQKENI in the germline V gene.